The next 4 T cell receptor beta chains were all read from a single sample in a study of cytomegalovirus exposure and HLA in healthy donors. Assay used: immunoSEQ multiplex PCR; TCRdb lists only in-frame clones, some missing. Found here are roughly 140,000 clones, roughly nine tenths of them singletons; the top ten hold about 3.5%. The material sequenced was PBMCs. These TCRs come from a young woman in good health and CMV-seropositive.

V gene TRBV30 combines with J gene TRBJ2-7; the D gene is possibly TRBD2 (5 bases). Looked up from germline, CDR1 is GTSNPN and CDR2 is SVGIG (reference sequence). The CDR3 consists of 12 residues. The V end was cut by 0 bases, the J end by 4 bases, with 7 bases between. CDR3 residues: CAWSVLGYEQYF. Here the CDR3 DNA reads TGTGCCTGGAGTGTACTAGGATACGAGCAGTACTTC.

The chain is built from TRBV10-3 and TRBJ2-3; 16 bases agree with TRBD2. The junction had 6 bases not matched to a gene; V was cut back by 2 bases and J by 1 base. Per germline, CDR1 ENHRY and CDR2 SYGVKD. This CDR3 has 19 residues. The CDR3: CAISEAGTSGRVRTDTQYF. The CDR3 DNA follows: TGTGCCATCAGTGAGGCGGGGACTAGCGGGAGGGTACGCACAGATACGCAGTATTTT.

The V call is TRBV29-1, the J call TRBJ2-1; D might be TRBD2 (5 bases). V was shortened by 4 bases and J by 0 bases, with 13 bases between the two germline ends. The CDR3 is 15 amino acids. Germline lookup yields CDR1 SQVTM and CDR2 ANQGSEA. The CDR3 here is CSVVHGGSSYNEQFF. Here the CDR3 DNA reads TGCAGCGTTGTTCATGGTGGGAGCTCCTACAATGAGCAGTTCTTC.

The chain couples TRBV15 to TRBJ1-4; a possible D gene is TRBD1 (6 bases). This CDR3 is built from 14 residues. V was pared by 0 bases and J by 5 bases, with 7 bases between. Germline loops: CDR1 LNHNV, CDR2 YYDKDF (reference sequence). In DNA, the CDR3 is TGTGCCACCAGCAGAGAACAGGGAAATGAAAAACTGTTTTTT. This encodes CATSREQGNEKLFF.